What follows describes a single T cell receptor (beta chain). No antigen is known for it. Clones were read by immunoSEQ multiplex PCR, and TCRdb kept only the in-frame ones, dropping some. The table includes about 130,000 clones, 85% to 90% detected once. This specimen comes from a study of PD-1 blockade in mismatch repair-deficient tumors. Notes on the study in general: Rapid post-treatment expansion, then contraction, generally preceding radiologic response, marked tumor-resident clones.

The specimen comprised peripheral blood, sampled just under 74 weeks after starting pembrolizumab. This clonotype was sampled from an adult with mismatch repair-deficient cancer.

Here the CDR3 DNA reads TGCAGTGCTACGACAGGGAACGAGCAGTACTTC. Residues: CSATTGNEQYF. The chain employs TRBV20-1 and TRBJ2-7, with TRBD1 matching 7 bases. V gave up 4 bases and J gave up 5 bases; unmatched junction bases: 2. CDR1 and CDR2 from the germline V gene are DFQATT and SNEGSKA (reference sequence). The CDR3 sequence is 11 residues long.